The subject of this entry is one TCR beta chain. Its antigen is currently unknown. Trimming shortened V by 5 bases and J by 3 bases, and 8 bases separated the two germline ends. Germline V CDR1 and CDR2: SGHTA, FQGNSA. The CDR3 loop spans 12 amino acids. Data came from immunoSEQ multiplex PCR; TCRdb stores just in-frame clones and leaves some out. This table has about 15,000 clones, 80% appearing once. Unstimulated Tregs (CD4+CD25+CD127-) and CD4+CD25- non-Tregs were sorted from PBMCs. These data come from a study of Tregs in tolerant kidney transplant recipients. General study results and limits: Tolerant patients' donor-specific Tregs expanded beyond overall Tregs, suggesting antigen-driven growth. The most relevant donor-specific Treg TCRbeta repertoire apparently came from expansion with activated donor B cells.

The material sequenced was Tregs from blood, taken before the transplant. This rearrangement joins TRBV7-2 to TRBJ2-7; a weak D match, TRBD2 (6 bases). This sequence originates from a human donor who received a combined kidney and bone marrow transplant. CDR3 DNA: TGTGCCAGCAGCGAGGGAGGCTACGAGCAGTACTTC. As protein: CASSEGGYEQYF. The variable domain in full, completed from reference TRBV7-2 and TRBJ2-7, reads GAGVSQSPSNKVTEKGKDVELRCDPISGHTALYWYRQSLGQGLEFLIYFQGNSAPDKSGLPSDRFSAERTGGSVSTLTIQRTQQEDSAVYLCASSEGGYEQYFGPGTRLTVT.